These 15 T cell receptor beta chains originate from one sample sequenced in a study of shared clonotypes between healthy human individuals (dated by TCRdb to the early 2020s). The library was built by means of the immunoSEQ multiplex PCR assay. The immuneACCESS repertoire file appears here via TCRdb, limited to in-frame rearrangements. These files lack a portion of the clones; in checked studies, under half of the deficit traces to unresolved V genes, and the cause of the others is not known. Counted in this sample were approximately 2.4 million clones; around 95% of them appeared once. The ten largest clones capture roughly 0.13% of the sample. Sequenced input: naive CD4+ T cells sorted from blood. The cell subset or site tag for this specimen amounts to: CD45RA+ positively selected. The receptors were sampled from a man younger than 35 in good health.

This chain links TRBV27 with TRBJ1-2; D may be TRBD1 (5 bases). Germline assignment: CDR1 MNHEY and CDR2 SMNVEV (reference sequence). The CDR3 is made up of 13 amino acids. V was clipped by 4 bases and J by 14 bases, with 20 bases between them. This chain's CDR3 is CASSSEWGHPSTF. DNA of the CDR3: TGTGCCAGCAGTTCGGAATGGGGCCACCCGAGTACCTTC.

V gene TRBV19 combines with J gene TRBJ2-7; D gene unclear. The CDR3 has 13 amino acids. Trimming shortened V by 8 bases and J by 5 bases, and 16 bases separated the two germline ends. The germline V gene has CDR1 LNHDA and CDR2 SQIVND (reference sequence). In DNA form, the CDR3 reads TGTGCCAGTTCTGCCTCGTCGATTAACGAGCAGTACTTC. This translates into CASSASSINEQYF.

The chain combines TRBV5-1 with TRBJ2-3; 7 positions match TRBD1. The length of the CDR3 is 13 residues. With V trimmed by 6 bases and J by 4 bases, 5 bases remained unmatched. The germline V gene encodes CDR1 SGHRS and CDR2 YFSETQ. CDR3 loop: CASKGQYADTQYF. Here the CDR3 DNA reads TGCGCCAGCAAGGGACAGTATGCAGATACGCAGTATTTT. Variable domain in full (rest from reference TRBV5-1 and TRBJ2-3): KAGVTQTPRYLIKTRGQQVTLSCSPISGHRSVSWYQQTPGQGLQFLFEYFSETQRNKGNFPGRFSGRQFSNSRSEMNVSTLELGDSALYLCASKGQYADTQYFGPGTRLTVL.

This chain uses TRBV5-5 with TRBJ2-5, with TRBD2 identical over 10 bases. V was pared by 0 bases and J by 1 base, with 3 bases of the junction left unmatched. This CDR3 has 16 residues. Germline CDR1 and CDR2: SGHKS and YYEKEE (reference sequence). The CDR3 here is CASSLGPSGGQETQYF. For the CDR3, the DNA is TGTGCCAGCAGCTTGGGGCCTAGCGGGGGCCAAGAGACCCAGTACTTC.

The rearrangement uses TRBV7-2 and TRBJ1-2; no definite D call. This CDR3 spans 8 amino acids. Between the trimmed V and J ends, which lost 8 bases and 11 bases, there was a span of 6 bases. Germline-derived CDR1 and CDR2 are SGHTA and FQGNSA. This chain's CDR3 is CASEFYTF. The CDR3 coding sequence is TGTGCCAGCGAATTTTACACCTTC.

V is TRBV13 and J is TRBJ2-3; a possible D gene is TRBD2 (5 bases). The V gene lost 5 bases and the J gene lost 0 bases, with 15 bases spanning the gap. Germline lookup yields CDR1 PRHDT and CDR2 FYEKMQ (reference sequence). The CDR3 is made up of 16 amino acids. The CDR3 loop is CASSLALSASTDTQYF. Written as DNA, the CDR3 is TGTGCCAGCAGCCTCGCCCTTAGCGCAAGCACAGATACGCAGTATTTT.

On this clone itself: Other DNA sequences of this sample code for an identical CDR3. The J gene is TRBJ2-7, the V gene TRBV9; unclear D gene. Looked up from germline, CDR1 is SGDLS and CDR2 is YYNGEE. This CDR3 comprises 14 residues. Deletions cut 0 bases from V and 2 bases from J, with 9 bases between. The chain's CDR3 is CASSVDSSTYEQYF. The CDR3 DNA follows: TGTGCCAGCAGCGTAGACAGCAGTACCTACGAGCAGTACTTC. The whole variable domain, filled in from reference TRBV9 and TRBJ2-7, reads DSGVTQTPKHLITATGQRVTLRCSPRSGDLSVYWYQQSLDQGLQFLIQYYNGEERAKGNILERFSAQQFPDLHSELNLSSLELGDSALYFCASSVDSSTYEQYFGPGTRLTVT.

This CDR3 is CASSLIFTLGTGGHEQYF. For the CDR3, the DNA is TGTGCCAGCAGCTTAATCTTTACGTTGGGGACAGGGGGCCACGAGCAGTACTTC. The rearrangement links TRBV7-3 to TRBJ2-7; 12 bases map to TRBD1. The CDR3 has 18 residues. In germline, CDR1 is SGHTA, CDR2 FQGTGA. Germline trimming cut 1 base from V and 5 bases from J; bases unmatched to any gene: 12. The full variable domain, with the rest looked up from reference TRBV7-3 and TRBJ2-7, is GAGVSQTPSNKVTEKGKYVELRCDPISGHTALYWYRQSLGQGPEFLIYFQGTGAADDSGLPNDRFFAVRPEGSVSTLKIQRTERGDSAVYLCASSLIFTLGTGGHEQYFGPGTRLTVT.

The genes are TRBV4-3 and TRBJ1-4; the D is unclear. V gave up 2 bases and J gave up 5 bases, with 3 bases separating them. CDR3 length: 12 residues. Per germline, CDR1 LGHNA and CDR2 YSLEER. CDR3 region: CASSQQNEKLFF. As DNA, the CDR3 is TGCGCCAGCAGCCAACAGAATGAAAAACTGTTTTTT.

The rearrangement uses TRBV11-3 and TRBJ1-6; the D is unclear. Germline V gene lookup returns CDR1 SGHNT and CDR2 YENEEA. Trimming removed 5 bases from V and 9 bases from J, with 11 bases in between. The CDR3 runs to 13 residues. This chain's CDR3 is CASSPRLGSPLHF. The CDR3 DNA is TGTGCCAGCAGCCCGCGCCTTGGTTCACCCCTCCACTTT.

Comment on this clone: The sample has other DNA sequences that encode this CDR3 too. The chain recombines TRBV19 with TRBJ2-7; no reliable D call. The germline V and J ends were trimmed by 1 base and 4 bases, with 8 bases remaining between them. The CDR3 loop spans 13 amino acids. Germline V lookup: CDR1 LNHDA, CDR2 SQIVND (reference sequence). The CDR3 nucleotides read TGTGCCAGTAGTATAGGACGATTATACGAGCAGTACTTC. Amino acid sequence: CASSIGRLYEQYF.

As to this clone: One end of the junction does not line up with germline, which may come from a read error. V and J are TRBV7-7 and TRBJ2-5; no definite D call. The CDR3 consists of 13 residues. In germline, CDR1 is SSHAT, CDR2 FNYEAQ (reference sequence). In nucleotides, the CDR3 is TGTGCTAGCAGCCCAAAATCCCAAGAGACCCAGTACTTC. Amino acid sequence: CASSPKSQETQYF.

The J gene is TRBJ2-3, the V gene TRBV30; the D gene is possibly TRBD2 (6 bases). The CDR3 totals 13 residues. Trimming shortened V by 2 bases and J by 3 bases, and 9 bases separated the two germline ends. Germline CDR1 is GTSNPN and CDR2 is SVGIG (reference sequence). The CDR3 bases are TGTGCCTGGAGTTGGGACTCGACAGATACGCAGTATTTT. Protein sequence: CAWSWDSTDTQYF. The whole variable domain, filled in from reference TRBV30 and TRBJ2-3, reads SQTIHQWPATLVQPVGSPLSLECTVEGTSNPNLYWYRQAAGRGLQLLFYSVGIGQISSEVPQNLSASRPQDRQFILSSKKLLLSDSGFYLCAWSWDSTDTQYFGPGTRLTVL.

On this clone itself: In the same sample, other DNA sequences code for this CDR3. The chain carries TRBV7-9 and TRBJ1-2, with a weak D call TRBD1 (6 bases). The CDR3 has 12 amino acids. The V gene lost 5 bases and the J gene lost 8 bases, with 12 bases spanning the gap. Germline V gene sequence: CDR1 SEHNR, CDR2 FQNEAQ (reference sequence). CDR3 protein: CASSLQGSGYTF. In DNA form, the CDR3 reads TGTGCCAGCAGCCTGCAGGGGTCCGGCTACACCTTC.

The rearrangement uses TRBV10-3 and TRBJ1-5; 7 bases fit TRBD1. Germline lookup yields CDR1 ENHRY and CDR2 SYGVKD. With V trimmed by 2 bases and J by 11 bases, 9 bases remained unmatched. The CDR3 loop spans 14 amino acids. The CDR3 region is CAISEAGGPRAQHF. The CDR3 DNA sequence: TGTGCCATCAGTGAGGCAGGGGGTCCTCGAGCCCAGCATTTT.